The 14 T cell receptor beta chains listed next were all sequenced from one sample in a study of T cell responses to AZD1222 COVID-19 vaccine. Repertoires were generated with immunoSEQ multiplex PCR, while TCRdb's copy carries only in-frame clones and drops some. The sample lists 90,000 to 130,000 clones; about 94% were seen once. Sequencing was performed on peripheral blood, taken 28 days after the second AZD1222 dose. Receptor source: an adult who received the AZD1222 COVID-19 vaccine.

The chain uses TRBV14 and TRBJ1-2, with 9 bases aligning to TRBD1. The CDR3 runs to 16 residues. Germline V gives CDR1 SGHDN, CDR2 FVKESK. V was clipped by 0 bases and J by 8 bases; unmatched bases: 10. The CDR3 protein is CASSQDLLGQGTGYTF. The CDR3 DNA follows: TGTGCCAGCAGCCAAGATCTTCTTGGACAGGGGACGGGCTACACCTTC.

The V and J genes are TRBV7-2 and TRBJ2-1, with 9 positions matching TRBD1. V dropped 11 bases and J dropped 8; count of bases not matched to a gene: 16. The CDR3 loop spans 15 amino acids. From germline, CDR1 is SGHTA and CDR2 FQGNSA. CDR3 DNA sequence: TGTGCCTGCAAGACTCCGGGACAGGGTTATCATGAGCAGTTCTTC. Encoded protein: CACKTPGQGYHEQFF.

The chain couples TRBV5-5 to TRBJ1-2; 7 nucleotides agree with TRBD1. This CDR3 spans 16 amino acids. The V and J ends lost 4 bases and 4 bases, in that order; junction bases with no gene match: 13. Germline V CDR1 and CDR2: SGHKS, YYEKEE (reference sequence). The CDR3 DNA reads as TGTGCCAGCAGCCTTAAACGGGACAGTGCCATCTATGGCTACACCTTC. Its protein is CASSLKRDSAIYGYTF.

V usage is TRBV5-1 and J usage is TRBJ1-1; no clear D gene. Germline CDR1 SGHRS, CDR2 YFSETQ. Deletions cut 0 bases from V and 6 bases from J, with 15 bases between. This CDR3 has 15 residues. The CDR3 loop reads CASSLEGDQAAEAFF. CDR3 nucleotides: TGCGCCAGCAGCTTGGAAGGAGACCAGGCAGCTGAAGCTTTCTTT.

The chain has TRBV10-1 and TRBJ1-1, with D tentatively TRBD1 (5 bases). Germline values: CDR1 WNHNN, CDR2 SYGVQD (reference sequence). The CDR3 runs to 17 residues. The germline V and J ends were trimmed by 4 bases and 2 bases, with 20 bases remaining between them. The CDR3 DNA is TGCGCCAGCAGTGCAATGGGGACGGGAAAAGTTAACACTGAAGCTTTCTTT. It specifies CASSAMGTGKVNTEAFF.

The chain joins TRBV6-5 to TRBJ1-2; 9 bases fit TRBD1. V gave up 6 bases and J gave up 5 bases; unmatched junction bases: 7. The CDR3 sequence is 14 residues long. CDR1 is MNHEY, CDR2 SVGAGI, per germline. The CDR3 coding sequence is TGTGCCAGCAGCCCCGGGACAGGGAGATATGGCTACACCTTC. Its protein product is CASSPGTGRYGYTF.

The gene calls are TRBV30 and TRBJ2-3, with 10 bases aligning to TRBD2. This CDR3 region has 15 residues. Trimming cost V 2 bases and J 0 bases; bases outside gene matches: 2. Germline loops: CDR1 GTSNPN, CDR2 SVGIG (reference sequence). Here the CDR3 reads CAWSFSGGSTDTQYF. In nucleotides, the CDR3 is TGTGCCTGGAGTTTTAGCGGGGGGAGCACAGATACGCAGTATTTT.

The V gene is TRBV5-4, the J gene TRBJ1-3, with a possible D match to TRBD1 (5 bases). The CDR3 has 16 residues. Germline V gene data show CDR1 as SGHNT and CDR2 as YYREEE (reference sequence). V dropped 0 bases and J dropped 0 bases, with 10 bases sitting between them. Written as DNA, the CDR3 is TGTGCCAGCAGCTTGGATCAGGGATCCTCTGGAAACACCATATATTTT. This gives the protein CASSLDQGSSGNTIYF.

CDR3 sequence (DNA): TGTGCCAGCAGTTACCATGGACGGGGGAACTACGAGCAGTACTTC. It specifies CASSYHGRGNYEQYF. The chain recombines TRBV6-9 with TRBJ2-7, with a possible D match to TRBD2 (6 bases). The CDR3 sequence is 15 residues long. Trimming took off 3 bases at V and 3 bases at J, with 15 bases between the two ends. Germline V gene data show CDR1 as MNHGY and CDR2 as SVAAGI.

This clone was observed a single time. This sequence joins TRBV18 and TRBJ1-2; D is unresolved. The V gene lost 3 bases and the J gene lost 2 bases, with 10 bases spanning the gap. The CDR3 runs 14 residues. Germline CDR1 and CDR2: KGHSH and LQKENI. CDR3 region: CASSPSWENYGYTF. The CDR3 region has the DNA TGTGCCAGCTCACCCTCATGGGAGAACTATGGCTACACCTTC.

The chain links TRBV6-1 to TRBJ1-5, with D uncertain. The V end was cut by 3 bases, the J end by 0 bases, with 12 bases between. The germline gives CDR1 MNHNS, CDR2 SASEGT. The CDR3 consists of 16 residues. In nucleotides, the CDR3 is TGTGCCAGCAGTGATGGATACAGTTATAGCAATCAGCCCCAGCATTTT. Protein product: CASSDGYSYSNQPQHF.

This chain uses TRBV27 with TRBJ2-5; a weak D match, TRBD2 (6 bases). The assigned J gene may be wrong: the sequence end matches TRBJ2-7 better. CDR3 length: 15 amino acids. CDR1 is MNHEY, CDR2 SMNVEV, per germline (reference sequence). CDR3 sequence reads: CASSLSGGKLYEQYF. The CDR3 DNA is TGTGCCAGCAGTTTATCGGGCGGGAAACTCTACGAGCAGTACTTC.

J is TRBJ1-1 and V is TRBV10-3; tentatively, D is TRBD1 (6 bases). The CDR3 loop spans 16 amino acids. From germline, CDR1 is ENHRY and CDR2 SYGVKD. The V end lost 4 bases, the J end lost 3 bases, and 18 bases lay between the germline ends. The CDR3 loop reads CAISAGAAGADTEAFF. CDR3 DNA: TGTGCCATCAGTGCTGGCGCGGCAGGGGCGGACACTGAAGCTTTCTTT.

This rearrangement joins TRBV5-4 to TRBJ2-2, with 11 bases lining up with TRBD2. This CDR3 contains 18 residues. J was trimmed by 0 bases and V by 0 bases; bases with no gene match: 4. Germline V lookup: CDR1 SGHNT, CDR2 YYREEE (reference sequence). The CDR3: CASSLVPGLAANTGELFF. DNA for the CDR3: TGTGCCAGCAGCTTGGTACCGGGACTAGCGGCGAACACCGGGGAGCTGTTTTTT.